The 32 T cell receptor beta chains below were found in one sample sequenced in a study of memory CD8 T cells in hepatitis C reinfection. Here immunoSEQ multiplex PCR was the method, and the copy in TCRdb shows in-frame clones only, minus some. Among around 47,000 clones listed, approximately 87% were seen once. Time point: peak reinfection, 3 to 8 weeks after reinfection detection. TCR sequencing was done directly ex vivo on sorted cells, without expansion in vitro. Sample: naive CD8+ T cells sorted from blood. These receptors all stem from a man younger than 35 with hepatitis C virus infection.

The rearrangement joins TRBV2 to TRBJ2-5; no reliable D call. The V and J ends lost 4 bases and 4 bases respectively, with 13 bases between them. The germline CDR1 and CDR2 sequences are SNHLY and FYNNEI. The CDR3 length is 14 residues. The CDR3: CASSGVELGETQYF. CDR3 nucleotide sequence: TGTGCCAGCAGTGGTGTTGAGCTAGGAGAGACCCAGTACTTC.

This clone was seen only a few times. The rearrangement joins TRBV9 to TRBJ2-3; 8 bases match TRBD2. Germline V gene data show CDR1 as SGDLS and CDR2 as YYNGEE. The CDR3 loop spans 13 amino acids. V dropped 3 bases and J dropped 6; count of bases not matched to a gene: 3. CDR3 bases: TGTGCCAGCAGCGCCGGCGGGGGGGATACGCAGTATTTT. Protein sequence: CASSAGGGDTQYF.

This chain joins TRBV7-8 and TRBJ1-5; no clear D. This CDR3 has 12 amino acids. The germline V gene encodes CDR1 SGHVS and CDR2 FQNEAQ. V lost 2 bases and J lost 5, with 4 bases in between. This CDR3 is CASSLNYQPQHF. The DNA of the CDR3 is TGTGCCAGCAGCTTAAACTATCAGCCCCAGCATTTT.

The V call is TRBV29-1, the J call TRBJ2-2, with D maybe TRBD1 (6 bases). V gave up 0 bases and J gave up 6 bases, with 14 bases separating them. CDR1 and CDR2 from the germline V gene are SQVTM and ANQGSEA. CDR3 size: 15 residues. This CDR3 is CSVEDGGGLSGELFF. CDR3 nucleotide sequence: TGCAGCGTTGAAGATGGTGGGGGCCTCTCCGGGGAGCTGTTTTTT.

V gene TRBV7-9 combines with J gene TRBJ1-5; D is uncertain. Trimming shortened V by 7 bases and J by 0 bases, and 10 bases separated the two germline ends. The germline CDR1 and CDR2 sequences are SEHNR and FQNEAQ (reference sequence). The CDR3 has 14 amino acids. Here the CDR3 reads CASKQEGSNQPQHF. CDR3 bases: TGTGCCAGCAAGCAGGAGGGTAGCAATCAGCCCCAGCATTTT. The full variable domain, its missing parts supplied by reference TRBV7-9 and TRBJ1-5, is DTGVSQNPRHKITKRGQNVTFRCDPISEHNRLYWYRQTLGQGPEFLTYFQNEAQLEKSRLLSDRFSAERPKGSFSTLEIQRTEQGDSAMYLCASKQEGSNQPQHFGDGTRLSIL.

V usage is TRBV6-1 and J usage is TRBJ2-7; TRBD1 agrees at 7 bases. The CDR3 spans 15 residues. V dropped 7 bases and J dropped 1; count of bases not matched to a gene: 10. Germline V CDR1 and CDR2: MNHNS, SASEGT. CDR3: CASTTDRNWSYEQYV. The CDR3 DNA sequence: TGTGCCAGCACCACGGACAGGAATTGGTCCTACGAGCAGTACGTC.

The J gene is TRBJ1-2, the V gene TRBV29-1; the D gene is possibly TRBD1 (5 bases). The CDR3 runs 13 residues. CDR1 and CDR2 (germline): SQVTM, ANQGSEA. V lost 4 bases, J lost 4 bases, and 13 bases lay in between. CDR3 sequence (DNA): TGCAGCGTTGGGACCGGGACTGCCTATGGCTACACCTTC. It specifies CSVGTGTAYGYTF.

The chain combines TRBV5-1 with TRBJ2-7; 7 positions agree with TRBD2. Germline values: CDR1 SGHRS, CDR2 YFSETQ. J gave up 3 bases and V 4 bases, and 10 bases lay outside the gene matches. The CDR3 has 15 residues. CDR3 sequence reads: CASSPGLAELYEQYF. The DNA for the CDR3 is TGCGCCAGCAGCCCAGGTCTAGCGGAGCTCTACGAGCAGTACTTC. The complete variable domain, with remaining parts taken from reference TRBV5-1 and TRBJ2-7, reads KAGVTQTPRYLIKTRGQQVTLSCSPISGHRSVSWYQQTPGQGLQFLFEYFSETQRNKGNFPGRFSGRQFSNSRSEMNVSTLELGDSALYLCASSPGLAELYEQYFGPGTRLTVT.

V gene TRBV4-1 combines with J gene TRBJ2-7; the D is unclear. Trimming shortened V by 0 bases and J by 7 bases, and 13 bases separated the two germline ends. Germline-derived CDR1 and CDR2 are MGHRA and YSYEKL. CDR3 length equals 14 residues. The CDR3 reads CASSQETSPREQYF. CDR3 coding DNA: TGCGCCAGCAGCCAAGAGACTTCTCCACGGGAGCAGTACTTC.

The V and J genes are TRBV6-5 and TRBJ2-2; 8 bases map to TRBD1. The CDR3 runs 15 residues. CDR1 is MNHEY and CDR2 is SVGAGI in the germline V gene. V gave up 2 bases and J gave up 7 bases; unmatched junction bases: 6. The CDR3 sequence is CASSYQQGEDGELFF. CDR3 sequence (DNA): TGTGCCAGCAGTTACCAACAGGGGGAAGACGGGGAGCTGTTTTTT.

The rearrangement joins TRBV4-3 to TRBJ1-1; D perhaps matches TRBD1 (6 bases). This CDR3 is 19 amino acids long. The germline gives CDR1 LGHNA, CDR2 YSLEER. The V and J ends lost 0 bases and 0 bases respectively, with 20 bases between them. DNA for the CDR3: TGCGCCAGCAGCCAAGATAGGGAGGGGGAAAAACGTATGAACACTGAAGCTTTCTTT. Protein: CASSQDREGEKRMNTEAFF.

The chain uses TRBV29-1 and TRBJ1-1; weak D call: TRBD1 (5 bases). With 8 bases removed from V and 2 bases from J, the gap between germline ends came to 12 bases. The CDR3 runs to 12 residues. Germline loops: CDR1 SQVTM, CDR2 ANQGSEA. For the CDR3, the DNA is TGCAGCTCTCTGACAGATAACACTGAAGCTTTCTTT. It is translated as CSSLTDNTEAFF.

V usage is TRBV7-2 and J usage is TRBJ2-3; 10 bases are a match to TRBD2. Trimming cost V 3 bases and J 2 bases; bases outside gene matches: 5. The CDR3 loop spans 16 amino acids. CDR1 is SGHTA, CDR2 FQGNSA, per germline. The CDR3, as DNA: TGTGCCAGCAGCTTGGCTAGCGGGGGTATCACAGATACGCAGTATTTT. Its protein product is CASSLASGGITDTQYF.

CDR3 residues: CASSDPNQPQHF. CDR3 bases: TGTGCCAGCAGTGACCCTAATCAGCCCCAGCATTTT. This rearrangement joins TRBV6-1 to TRBJ1-5; no definite D call. This CDR3 has 12 amino acids. Trimming took off 3 bases at V and 4 bases at J, with 4 bases between the two ends. CDR1 and CDR2 from the germline V gene are MNHNS and SASEGT.

J is TRBJ1-6 and V is TRBV7-9; D possibly corresponds to TRBD1 (5 bases). The germline V gene encodes CDR1 SEHNR and CDR2 FQNEAQ (reference sequence). This CDR3 is built from 15 residues. V lost 4 bases, J lost 10 bases, and 17 bases lay in between. The CDR3 DNA is TGTGCCAGCAGCTCTCACCCGGGGGGGAGATCACCCCTCCACTTT. It yields the protein CASSSHPGGRSPLHF.

This CDR3 is CASSEWTSGTDTQYF. The CDR3 DNA is TGTGCCAGCAGTGAATGGACTAGCGGCACAGATACGCAGTATTTT. The chain links TRBV6-1 to TRBJ2-3; 9 bases map to TRBD2. CDR3 size: 15 residues. Looked up from germline, CDR1 is MNHNS and CDR2 is SASEGT. The V segment lost 2 bases and the J segment 1 base; nucleotides outside the gene matches: 1.

CDR3 nucleotide sequence: TGTGCCAGCAGCCTGAGCCAGGGGGGCTACAATGAGCAGTTCTTC. As protein: CASSLSQGGYNEQFF. The chain carries TRBV13 and TRBJ2-1; D is perhaps TRBD1 (7 bases). Trimming pared 5 bases from V and 3 bases from J, leaving 14 bases between. CDR1 is PRHDT and CDR2 is FYEKMQ in the germline V gene (reference sequence). There are 15 residues in the CDR3.

This chain uses TRBV19 with TRBJ2-1; D not certain. The CDR3 spans 11 residues. Germline CDR1 and CDR2: LNHDA and SQIVND (reference sequence). Trimming stripped 1 base from V and 8 bases from J, with 3 bases between. The CDR3 sequence is CASSIGDEQFF. The CDR3 DNA follows: TGTGCCAGTAGTATAGGCGATGAGCAGTTCTTC.

This clone appeared a single time. The chain links TRBV2 to TRBJ1-2, with D maybe TRBD1 (6 bases). The V gene's germline CDR1 is SNHLY and CDR2 FYNNEI. The V end was cut by 6 bases, the J end by 1 base, with 15 bases between. The CDR3 totals 15 residues. CDR3 bases: TGTGCCAGCAGGGACAGTTCCTCTCTTAACTATGGCTACACCTTC. Translated: CASRDSSSLNYGYTF.

V gene TRBV28 combines with J gene TRBJ1-3; TRBD1 is a possible D gene (6 bases). The V and J ends lost 2 bases and 1 base respectively, with 12 bases between them. Germline V CDR1 and CDR2: MDHEN, SYDVKM. The CDR3 sequence is 16 residues long. This CDR3 reads CASSLHQGRSGNTIYF. In DNA form, the CDR3 reads TGTGCCAGCAGTTTACACCAGGGGCGGTCTGGAAACACCATATATTTT. Based on the CDR3 plus reference TRBV28 and TRBJ1-3, the full variable domain is DVKVTQSSRYLVKRTGEKVFLECVQDMDHENMFWYRQDPGLGLRLIYFSYDVKMKEKGDIPEGYSVSREKKERFSLILESASTNQTSMYLCASSLHQGRSGNTIYFGEGSWLTVV.

The rearrangement links TRBV27 to TRBJ2-7, with D tentatively TRBD2 (6 bases). The CDR3 runs to 14 residues. Looked up from germline, CDR1 is MNHEY and CDR2 is SMNVEV (reference sequence). The V and J ends lost 4 bases and 6 bases respectively, with 16 bases between them. CDR3 in amino acids: CASSSALGGGEQYV. The CDR3 coding sequence is TGTGCCAGCAGTTCTGCCCTCGGGGGAGGCGAGCAGTACGTC.

The chain uses TRBV10-3 and TRBJ2-7; possibly TRBD2 for D (5 bases). Germline V gene data show CDR1 as ENHRY and CDR2 as SYGVKD. Trimming cost V 1 base and J 3 bases, with 10 bases left between them. The CDR3 contains 14 residues. The CDR3 sequence: CAISEYSGLYEQYF. In DNA form, the CDR3 reads TGTGCCATCAGTGAGTACTCAGGACTCTACGAGCAGTACTTC.

This chain connects TRBV6-1 to TRBJ2-1, with D tentatively TRBD2 (6 bases). The CDR3 loop spans 15 amino acids. V was cut by 4 bases and J by 1 base, with 11 bases left in between. Germline V gene data show CDR1 as MNHNS and CDR2 as SASEGT. As DNA, the CDR3 is TGTGCCAGCAGTGCGCTAGCGCGATCCTACAATGAGCAGTTCTTC. Translation: CASSALARSYNEQFF.

This rearrangement joins TRBV11-2 to TRBJ2-1; TRBD1 aligns across 10 bases. From germline, CDR1 is SGHAT and CDR2 FQNNGV. The V segment lost 5 bases and the J segment 7 bases; nucleotides outside the gene matches: 5. The CDR3 has 14 amino acids. The CDR3 spells CASSPRDRGNEQFF. The CDR3, as DNA: TGTGCCAGCAGCCCCCGGGACAGGGGAAATGAGCAGTTCTTC. Full variable domain (rest looked up from reference TRBV11-2 and TRBJ2-1): EAGVAQSPRYKIIEKRQSVAFWCNPISGHATLYWYQQILGQGPKLLIQFQNNGVVDDSQLPKDRFSAERLKGVDSTLKIQPAKLEDSAVYLCASSPRDRGNEQFFGPGTRLTVL.

This chain links TRBV19 with TRBJ2-7; TRBD2 aligns across 12 bases. The junction had 6 bases not matched to a gene; V was cut back by 6 bases and J by 3 bases. The germline V gene has CDR1 LNHDA and CDR2 SQIVND (reference sequence). The CDR3 covers 15 residues. As DNA, the CDR3 is TGTGCCAGTAGCCCGCTAGCGGGAGGGGGCTACGAGCAGTACTTC. This codes for CASSPLAGGGYEQYF.

The rearrangement uses TRBV7-9 and TRBJ1-6; maybe TRBD1 (5 bases). Trimming took 3 bases from V and 9 from J, leaving 12 bases between them. The CDR3 has 14 residues. Germline CDR1 reads SEHNR; CDR2 reads FQNEAQ (reference sequence). CDR3 coding DNA: TGTGCCAGCAGCTTGGTTCAGGGTAGTTCACCCCTCCACTTT. Protein: CASSLVQGSSPLHF.

The CDR3 protein is CATSRGGPPYNEQFF. The DNA of the CDR3 is TGTGCCACCAGCAGAGGAGGGCCCCCCTACAATGAGCAGTTCTTC. The chain links TRBV15 to TRBJ2-1; possibly TRBD2 for D (5 bases). The CDR3 is 15 residues long. Germline V gives CDR1 LNHNV, CDR2 YYDKDF (reference sequence). Trimming removed 1 base at V and 2 bases at J, with 9 bases between.

This clone appeared a single time. The V call is TRBV19, the J call TRBJ2-1, with 8 nucleotides matching TRBD2. Per the germline V gene, CDR1 is LNHDA and CDR2 is SQIVND (reference sequence). The CDR3 is 16 residues long. Germline trimming cut 5 bases from V and 4 bases from J; bases unmatched to any gene: 10. The CDR3 loop is CASSPSSGAFYNEQFF. The CDR3 coding sequence is TGTGCCAGTAGTCCCAGTAGCGGGGCTTTTTACAATGAGCAGTTCTTC.

This sequence joins TRBV15 and TRBJ2-1; TRBD2 might be the D (5 bases). V lost 4 bases to trimming and J lost 9 bases, with 13 bases between them. The germline gives CDR1 LNHNV, CDR2 YYDKDF (reference sequence). The CDR3 is made up of 13 amino acids. This CDR3 is CATSTENRGEQFF. In DNA, the CDR3 is TGTGCCACCAGCACGGAGAACCGGGGTGAGCAGTTCTTC.

V and J are TRBV19 and TRBJ2-1, with D perhaps matching TRBD2 (5 bases). Trimming stripped 7 bases from V and 3 bases from J, with 16 bases between. CDR1 is LNHDA, CDR2 SQIVND, per germline (reference sequence). CDR3 length equals 15 residues. The CDR3 DNA follows: TGTGCCAGTAAAGGCATGATCGAGGGCTACAATGAGCAGTTCTTC. This gives the protein CASKGMIEGYNEQFF.

The CDR3 protein is CASSLGQGKNIQYF. DNA of the CDR3: TGTGCCAGCAGTTTAGGACAGGGAAAAAACATTCAGTACTTC. This chain links TRBV27 with TRBJ2-4; 8 positions agree with TRBD1. J was trimmed by 4 bases and V by 2 bases; bases with no gene match: 1. There are 14 residues in the CDR3. Germline CDR1 is MNHEY and CDR2 is SMNVEV (reference sequence).

V usage is TRBV6-5 and J usage is TRBJ2-3; D remains unclear. Per the germline V gene, CDR1 is MNHEY and CDR2 is SVGAGI. Trimming stripped 6 bases from V and 0 bases from J, with 13 bases between. The CDR3 loop spans 15 amino acids. The CDR3 region has the DNA TGTGCCAGCAGAATGAGGCAGAGAAGCACAGATACGCAGTATTTT. It specifies CASRMRQRSTDTQYF.